The rows below give T cell receptor beta chains drawn from one sample of a study of blood T cell repertoires in COVID-19. The repertoire was sequenced with immunoSEQ multiplex PCR; TCRdb's copy has only in-frame clones and lacks some. Of 200,000 to 250,000 clones in the sample, about 86% were seen once. The source material was peripheral blood. The receptor set was obtained from a man aged 80 or over with acute or convalescent COVID-19. The conserved cysteine and the conserved F or W are not part of the CDR3 here. The order of the fields is CDR3 protein, V gene, J gene.

CDR3aa: ASSFDRVEKLF; v_gene: TRBV7-2; j_gene: TRBJ1-4
CDR3aa: ASSLSRGPFYEQY; v_gene: TRBV3-1/TRBV3-2; j_gene: TRBJ2-7
CDR3aa: ASSMIIGGQGRYEQY; v_gene: TRBV21-1; j_gene: TRBJ2-7
CDR3aa: ASSLSSNQNTGELF; v_gene: TRBV7-9; j_gene: TRBJ2-2
CDR3aa: ASSKAAQGGTNEQF; v_gene: TRBV21-1; j_gene: TRBJ2-1
CDR3aa: ASSGGPTGGTLAEQY; v_gene: TRBV21-1; j_gene: TRBJ2-7
CDR3aa: ASSPPGVPNTGELF; v_gene: TRBV18; j_gene: TRBJ2-2
CDR3aa: ASSSSPRGTEAF; v_gene: TRBV7-3; j_gene: TRBJ1-1
CDR3aa: ASTAGQVANQPQH; v_gene: TRBV23-1; j_gene: TRBJ1-5
CDR3aa: ASSQGGRYGYT; v_gene: TRBV13; j_gene: TRBJ1-2
CDR3aa: ASRDRNVAVQY; v_gene: TRBV27; j_gene: TRBJ2-7
CDR3aa: ASSHYYSGGNNEQF; v_gene: TRBV3-1/TRBV3-2; j_gene: TRBJ2-1
CDR3aa: ASSQGGNQPQH; v_gene: TRBV12-3/TRBV12-4; j_gene: TRBJ1-5
CDR3aa: ASSQEPGISNEKLF; v_gene: TRBV3-1/TRBV3-2; j_gene: TRBJ1-4
CDR3aa: ASTGPGEYSPLH; v_gene: TRBV19; j_gene: TRBJ1-6
CDR3aa: ASSLDRSNEQF; v_gene: TRBV11-2; j_gene: TRBJ2-1
CDR3aa: ASSAFRDSYNEQF; v_gene: TRBV5-1; j_gene: TRBJ2-1
CDR3aa: ASSFDRVSPLH; v_gene: TRBV27; j_gene: TRBJ1-6
CDR3aa: ASRGATENTEAF; v_gene: TRBV2; j_gene: TRBJ1-1
CDR3aa: ASSSRTSGGLYNEQF; v_gene: TRBV7-2; j_gene: TRBJ2-1
CDR3aa: ASSLTRDSYEQY; v_gene: TRBV5-6; j_gene: TRBJ2-7
CDR3aa: ASSLGGLWGYT; v_gene: TRBV5-4; j_gene: TRBJ1-2
CDR3aa: ASSIDTDRTEAF; v_gene: TRBV19; j_gene: TRBJ1-1